This TCR beta chain was recovered during a study of vaccination and CD4 T cells after COVID-19. At the level of the study: Each control was exposed to a CEFX pool, an HIV-1 Nef pool, or no peptide at all.

The Oncomine TCR Beta short-read assay generated sequence data from the DNA of cultured CD4+ T cells. TCRdb processed the PCR reads anew with MiXCR; each CDR3 protein has one entry. The table records 20,000 to 25,000 distinct CDR3 sequences, about 56% of them present only once. Remarks on this clonotype: Antigen: not known.

The study's findings and limits: Convalescent patients' vaccine-specific clones were spike mono-reactive in 304 of 307 cases. Clonotypes reactive to SARS-CoV-2 had a median that went up from 21 to 38, but not significantly.

The treatment: approximately 11-day PBMC culture with coronavirus spike peptide pools or control peptides (ViraFEST assay). Around 2 million PBMCs per well were cultured with roughly 10 IU/ml IL-2 and about 10 ug/ml peptide pools. Sequencing was carried out using CD4+ T cells from blood, cultured in vitro. The clonotype was recovered from a human donor who had recovered from COVID-19.

CDR3: CSARMGGGDNQPQHF. CDR3 DNA: TGCAGTGCTAGAATGGGGGGAGGGGACAATCAGCCCCAGCATTTT. V is TRBV20-1 and J is TRBJ1-5; D might be TRBD1 (5 bases). This CDR3 region has 15 residues. Germline values: CDR1 DFQATT, CDR2 SNEGSKA (reference sequence). Deletions cut 2 bases from V and 3 bases from J, with 14 bases between.